This T cell receptor beta chain was retrieved from a study of blood T cell repertoires in COVID-19. Overall study: In each case, the material was cDNA or gDNA derived from T cells, B-cell-depleted T cells, or PBMCs.

The CDR3 has 12 amino acids. Deletions cut 5 bases from V and 3 bases from J, with 7 bases between. Germline-derived CDR1 and CDR2 are MNHEY and SMNVEV (reference sequence). In the source study's methods: Reference gene primer amplification in the assay estimated nucleated cell counts. Assay used: immunoSEQ multiplex PCR; TCRdb lists only in-frame clones, some missing. V, J and clone size were drawn from that table, and D and trimming were deduced from the DNA. The sample contains about 230,000 clones, 84% of which appear only once. This TCR was recovered from a man over 45 with active or convalescent COVID-19. Sequencing input: peripheral blood. The chain employs TRBV27 and TRBJ1-1; D is uncertain. This chain's CDR3 is CASSHPDTEAFF. The CDR3 DNA is TGTGCCAGCAGTCACCCGGACACTGAAGCTTTCTTT.